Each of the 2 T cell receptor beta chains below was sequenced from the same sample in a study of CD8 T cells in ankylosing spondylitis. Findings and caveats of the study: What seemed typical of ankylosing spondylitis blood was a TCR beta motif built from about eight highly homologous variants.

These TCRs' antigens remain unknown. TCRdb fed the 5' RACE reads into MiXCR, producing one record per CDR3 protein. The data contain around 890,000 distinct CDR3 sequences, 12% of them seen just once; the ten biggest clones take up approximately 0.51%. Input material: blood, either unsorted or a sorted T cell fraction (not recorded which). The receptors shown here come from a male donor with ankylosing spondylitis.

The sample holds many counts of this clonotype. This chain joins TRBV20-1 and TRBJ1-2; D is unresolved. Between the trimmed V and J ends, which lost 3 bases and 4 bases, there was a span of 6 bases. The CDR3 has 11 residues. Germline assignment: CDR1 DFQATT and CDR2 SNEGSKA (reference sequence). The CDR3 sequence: CSASNFYGYTF. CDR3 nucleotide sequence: TGCAGTGCTAGTAACTTCTATGGCTACACCTTC.

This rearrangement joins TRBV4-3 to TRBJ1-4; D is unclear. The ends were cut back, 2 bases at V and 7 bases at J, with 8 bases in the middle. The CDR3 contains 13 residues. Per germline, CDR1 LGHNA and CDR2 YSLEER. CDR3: CASSQQNGEKLFF. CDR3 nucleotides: TGCGCCAGCAGCCAACAAAACGGTGAAAAACTGTTTTTT.